This is a list of T cell receptor beta chains from one sample in a study of sequential checkpoint blockade in melanoma. The protocol was immunoSEQ multiplex PCR, while the TCRdb copy is restricted to in-frame clones and leaves out a portion. In the table there are about 12,000 clones, almost 75% of which are singletons. The material was CD8+ T cells sorted from blood (inferred from file names), obtained from a patient given nivolumab and ipilimumab in sequence. Receptor source: a human donor with melanoma. The CDR3 runs from the conserved cysteine through the conserved F or W. The D gene is left open where the match is weak. Only part of the rows carry a size: once, few, many, or a class if the clone is expanded.

size	J	V	D	DNA	CDR3
-	TRBJ1-5	TRBV6-8	-	TGTGCCAGCAGTTACTCCCGGGGTCAGCCCCAGCATTTT	CASSYSRGQPQHF
-	TRBJ1-1	TRBV18	-	TGTGCCAGCTCCCTCAGGGCGAACACTGAAGCTTTCTTT	CASSLRANTEAFF
-	TRBJ2-3	TRBV2	TRBD2	TGTGCCAGCAACTTTCTAGCGGGGAGCACAGATACGCAGTATTTT	CASNFLAGSTDTQYF
-	TRBJ1-2	TRBV29-1	-	TGCAGCGTTGGGACAGACAATAACTATGGCTACACCTTC	CSVGTDNNYGYTF
-	TRBJ2-3	TRBV7-9	TRBD2	TGTGCCAGCAGCTCCCCCCTAGCGGGAGTATCGGATACGCAGTATTTT	CASSSPLAGVSDTQYF
-	TRBJ2-7	TRBV6-5	TRBD1	TGTGCCAGCAGTCCCGGGACAGGGCTATACGAGCAGTACTTC	CASSPGTGLYEQYF
-	TRBJ2-1	TRBV7-9	-	TGTGCCAGCAGCTTCCCCGGGAGCTCCTACAATGAGCAGTTCTTC	CASSFPGSSYNEQFF
-	TRBJ2-7	TRBV5-4	TRBD1	TGTGCCAGCAGCTGGGACAGGGGCCTATACGAGCAGTACTTC	CASSWDRGLYEQYF
-	TRBJ2-7	TRBV9	-	TGTGCCAGCAGCGTAGCAGCGGAAGCCTACGAGCAGTACTTC	CASSVAAEAYEQYF
few	TRBJ2-7	TRBV2	-	TGTGCCAGCAGTGAGGGCTACTCCTACGAGCAGTACTTC	CASSEGYSYEQYF
-	TRBJ1-3	TRBV11-2	-	TGTGCCAGCAGACCTGGCAGGTCTGGAAACACCATATATTTT	CASRPGRSGNTIYF
once	TRBJ1-4	TRBV13	TRBD1	TGTGCCAGCAGCTTAGGGACAGGGGGAATGACTAATGAAAAACTGTTTTTT	CASSLGTGGMTNEKLFF
-	TRBJ2-7	TRBV7-9	TRBD1	TGTGCCAGCAGCTTACGGGACAGGGTGTTCGAGCAGTACTTC	CASSLRDRVFEQYF
-	TRBJ1-2	TRBV6-1	-	TGTGCCAGCAGTGGACCGGGTGTCGGACCAGGACTCTATGGCTACACCTTC	CASSGPGVGPGLYGYTF
-	TRBJ2-7	TRBV5-6	TRBD2	TGTGCCAGCAGTGATAGCGGGAGTGACTACGAGCAGTACTTC	CASSDSGSDYEQYF
-	TRBJ1-1	TRBV6-6	-	TGTGCCAGCACCGATGGACAGAACACTGAAGCTTTCTTT	CASTDGQNTEAFF
few	TRBJ1-1	TRBV5-1	-	TGCGCCAGCAGCTGGCGGGACTTCAACACTGAAGCTTTCTTT	CASSWRDFNTEAFF
-	TRBJ2-6	TRBV9	-	TGTGCCAGCAGCGTAGTTCATAGTTCTGGGGCCAACGTCCTGACTTTC	CASSVVHSSGANVLTF
-	TRBJ1-2	TRBV5-5	TRBD1	TGTGCCAGCAGCTTCGGGACAGGGGGTGGCTACACCTTC	CASSFGTGGGYTF
-	TRBJ1-3	TRBV6-5	TRBD1	TGTGCCAGCGGACCAGGGGGAGGAAACACCATATATTTT	CASGPGGGNTIYF
-	TRBJ2-3	TRBV7-9	TRBD2	TGTGCCAGCAGCCCCCCGGGACTATCCACAGATACGCAGTATTTT	CASSPPGLSTDTQYF
-	TRBJ2-1	TRBV15	TRBD1	TGTGCCACCAGCAGGGTACAGGGGGTTGGGGAGCAGTTCTTC	CATSRVQGVGEQFF
once	TRBJ2-5	TRBV2	-	TGTGCCAGCACCAGGGGGGACCTCCAGGAGACCCAGTACTTC	CASTRGDLQETQYF
-	TRBJ1-4	TRBV9	TRBD1	TGTGCCAGCAGCGTAGAAACAGGGGAAACAACTAATGAAAAACTGTTTTTT	CASSVETGETTNEKLFF
-	TRBJ1-2	TRBV7-8	TRBD1	TGTGCCAGCAGCTTAGACCGGACAGGGGACTATGGCTACACCTTC	CASSLDRTGDYGYTF
once	TRBJ2-5	TRBV5-8	TRBD1	TGTGCCAGCAGCCAGGGACAGAGCGCGAAAGAGACCCAGTACTTC	CASSQGQSAKETQYF
-	TRBJ2-1	TRBV19	TRBD2	TGTGCCAGTAAATCTAGCGGGGACAATGAGCAGTTCTTC	CASKSSGDNEQFF
-	TRBJ2-5	TRBV10-3	TRBD2	TGTGCCATCAGTCCCCAGGGCGGGGGGTACCAAGAGACCCAGTACTTC	CAISPQGGGYQETQYF
-	TRBJ2-7	TRBV15	-	TGTGCCACCAGCATACCAACAGTATCCTACGAGCAGTACTTC	CATSIPTVSYEQYF
-	TRBJ1-2	TRBV9	TRBD1	TGTGCCAGCACACGAGGGCAGGGGGCGGGGGATGGCTACACCTTC	CASTRGQGAGDGYTF
-	TRBJ1-2	TRBV9	-	TGTGCCAGCAGCGGTGGACAAGCACTAAACTATGGCTACACCTTC	CASSGGQALNYGYTF
-	TRBJ2-2	TRBV7-9	-	TGTGCCAGCCCCCCCCCAGGAATTAGCACCGGGGAGCTGTTTTTT	CASPPPGISTGELFF
-	TRBJ2-7	TRBV25-1	TRBD1	TGTGCCAGCAGTGAGACAGGGTTGGCTGACGAGCAGTACTTC	CASSETGLADEQYF
-	TRBJ1-6	TRBV27	-	TGTGCCAGCAGTTTAGGAACAGGATTGTCACCCCTCCACTTT	CASSLGTGLSPLHF
-	TRBJ2-3	TRBV6-6	-	TGTGCCAGCAGTTACTCGAGAGGGGGAAGCACAGATACGCAGTATTTT	CASSYSRGGSTDTQYF
-	TRBJ2-1	TRBV28	-	TGTGCCAGCAGTTTATGGTCCCAGGGCAGCGAGCAGTTCTTC	CASSLWSQGSEQFF
once	TRBJ2-3	TRBV6-1	-	TGTGCCAGCAGTGTAAGGGGGGGATCGCCAGATACGCAGTATTTT	CASSVRGGSPDTQYF
-	TRBJ2-1	TRBV23-1	-	TGCGCCAGCAGTCAATCGTCAGCAGGGCACGTCCGCTACAATGAGCAGTTCTTC	CASSQSSAGHVRYNEQFF
once	TRBJ2-3	TRBV9	TRBD2	TGTGCCAGCAGCGCCGGGACTACCCAAGGCACAGATACGCAGTATTTT	CASSAGTTQGTDTQYF
-	TRBJ2-7	TRBV27	TRBD1	TGTGCCAGCAGTCGCGTCACAGGGGCCTACGAGCAGTACTTC	CASSRVTGAYEQYF
-	TRBJ2-5	TRBV29-1	TRBD2	TGCAGCGTTGAAGATCCTAGGACTAGCGGAGCCCAAGAGACCCAGTACTTC	CSVEDPRTSGAQETQYF
-	TRBJ1-1	TRBV9	-	TGTGCCAGCAGCGAGGACGGGGACACTGAAGCTTTCTTT	CASSEDGDTEAFF
-	TRBJ2-5	TRBV27	TRBD2	TGTGCCAGCGGACTAGGTCCTTTACAAGAGACCCAGTACTTC	CASGLGPLQETQYF
-	TRBJ1-2	TRBV7-9	-	TGTGCCAGCAGCCTCGGGGTCAACTATGGCTACACCTTC	CASSLGVNYGYTF
-	TRBJ1-5	TRBV6-6	TRBD1	TGTGCCAGCAGTTACTCGCGGACAGGGTTGAATCAGCCCCAGCATTTT	CASSYSRTGLNQPQHF
-	TRBJ2-7	TRBV6-4	TRBD1	TGTGCCAGCAGGGAATGGACAGGGAGGCAGCAGTACTTC	CASREWTGRQQYF
-	TRBJ2-7	TRBV6-6	TRBD1	TGTGCCAGCAGGGACAGGGGGCTCTCCTACGAGCAGTACTTC	CASRDRGLSYEQYF
-	TRBJ2-5	TRBV9	-	TGTGCCAGCAGCGACGGGAGTTTGGAGACCCAGTACTTC	CASSDGSLETQYF